This TCR beta chain was identified in a study of regulatory T cells in long-lasting Graves disease. Study results and caveats: Lower TCR diversity characterized persistent Graves' patients relative to newly diagnosed patients.

Described time point: newly diagnosed GD, antithyroid drugs for less than 3 months. The authors made the TCR library using RNA they extracted from PBMCs. By American Thyroid Association guidelines, Graves' disease was diagnosed in the cohort. The CDR3 runs 15 residues. Germline V gives CDR1 SGHTA, CDR2 FQGNSA. V gave up 4 bases and J gave up 0 bases, with 9 bases separating them. There are many counts of this clonotype. Its specificity is unknown. CDR3-region Arm-PCR and iRepertoire HTBI primers produced the TCR beta libraries. From the multiplex PCR reads, TCRdb called clonotypes with MiXCR, one entry per CDR3 protein. Among over 450,000 distinct CDR3 sequences listed, 12% were seen once. The same sample was also studied in work on T cells in Graves' hyperthyroidism and ophthalmopathy.

The chain employs TRBV7-2 and TRBJ1-4, with D tentatively TRBD1 (6 bases). This specimen was peripheral blood mononuclear cells (PBMCs), taken at new diagnosis, from a patient treated with antithyroid drugs. The receptor's source is a woman in her twenties or thirties with Graves disease. CDR3 residues: CASSYQGSTNEKLFF. The CDR3 DNA is TGTGCCAGCAGCTATCAGGGGTCAACTAATGAAAAACTGTTTTTT.